Below are 32 T cell receptor beta chains sequenced from a single sample in a study of cytomegalovirus exposure and HLA in healthy donors. Use of 60 Vbeta and 13 Jbeta primers characterized the PCR. Produced via immunoSEQ multiplex PCR; TCRdb's table is partial and in-frame only. In the table there are 75,000 to 95,000 clones, approximately 57% of which are singletons. Sequencing was performed on PBMCs. All receptors derive from a woman younger than 45 in good health and CMV-seronegative.

The chain links TRBV21-1 to TRBJ1-1; TRBD1 was called by the table and not checked on the DNA. TRBV21-1 constitutes a pseudogene. The CDR3 contains 17 residues. The CDR3 loop is CAIKLMGTGQVNTEAFF. CDR3 coding DNA: TGTGCCATCAAACTAATGGGAACAGGACAAGTGAACACTGAAGCTTTCTTT.

This clone was counted a few times. The rearrangement links TRBV9 to TRBJ1-1; tentatively, D is TRBD1 (5 bases). Germline V gene lookup returns CDR1 SGDLS and CDR2 YYNGEE. The CDR3 is 15 amino acids. Trimming removed 0 bases from V and 4 bases from J, with 13 bases in between. As DNA, the CDR3 is TGTGCCAGCAGCGTAGAAGTCGCGGGGGGCACTGAAGCTTTCTTT. Amino acid sequence: CASSVEVAGGTEAFF.

V gene TRBV7-2 combines with J gene TRBJ2-3; maybe TRBD2 (6 bases). The V and J ends lost 1 base and 0 bases respectively, with 8 bases between them. There are 15 residues in the CDR3. Germline V gives CDR1 SGHTA, CDR2 FQGNSA. As DNA, the CDR3 is TGTGCCAGCAGCTTAGGGGGACTTAGCACAGATACGCAGTATTTT. Its translation is CASSLGGLSTDTQYF.

The chain couples TRBV27 to TRBJ2-7, with TRBD1 matching over 7 bases. V was clipped by 3 bases and J by 3 bases; unmatched bases: 8. Germline values: CDR1 MNHEY, CDR2 SMNVEV (reference sequence). The CDR3 length is 15 residues. The CDR3: CASSFEGAQVYEQYF. CDR3 DNA: TGTGCCAGCAGTTTCGAGGGGGCGCAGGTCTACGAGCAGTACTTC.

This rearrangement joins TRBV6-5 to TRBJ1-2; 10 bases line up with TRBD1. CDR1 and CDR2 from the germline V gene are MNHEY and SVGAGI. The CDR3 spans 12 residues. V shed 5 bases and J 8 bases; nucleotides not matched to a gene: 2. In DNA form, the CDR3 reads TGTGCCAGCAGTCCGACAGGGGGCGGCTACACCTTC. Protein sequence: CASSPTGGGYTF.

The rearrangement joins TRBV7-3 to TRBJ2-7, with a tentative D call TRBD2 (5 bases). Germline assignment: CDR1 SGHTA and CDR2 FQGTGA. The CDR3 length is 13 residues. V lost 2 bases to trimming and J lost 7 bases, with 12 bases between them. This CDR3 is CASSLDGGREQYF. The CDR3 DNA is TGTGCCAGCAGCTTAGACGGAGGCCGTGAGCAGTACTTC.

For this clone: Other DNA sequences of this sample code for an identical CDR3. The V call is TRBV28, the J call TRBJ1-2, with 8 bases identical to TRBD1. This CDR3 is 15 amino acids long. Trimming removed 4 bases from V and 1 base from J; junction bases left unmatched: 5. The germline V gene has CDR1 MDHEN and CDR2 SYDVKM. This CDR3 is CASSSGTGLNYGYTF. The CDR3 bases are TGTGCCAGCAGTTCCGGGACAGGCCTTAACTATGGCTACACCTTC.

The V and J genes are TRBV10-2 and TRBJ2-2; 7 bases fit TRBD1. CDR3 length: 14 amino acids. The trim removed 6 bases at V and 3 bases at J, leaving 4 bases unmatched. CDR1 and CDR2 (germline): WSHSY, SAAADI. The CDR3 DNA sequence: TGCGCCAGCAGGAGACAGGGAGACACCGGGGAGCTGTTTTTT. As protein: CASRRQGDTGELFF.

V and J are TRBV10-3 and TRBJ2-7; 12 bases match TRBD1. CDR3 length: 15 amino acids. In germline, CDR1 is ENHRY, CDR2 SYGVKD. V shed 6 bases, J shed 6 bases, and the junction held 9 bases outside the gene matches. CDR3 region: CAISLPGTGGPEQYF. CDR3 nucleotide sequence: TGTGCCATCAGCTTACCCGGGACAGGGGGCCCCGAGCAGTACTTC.

A few counts support this clone. The V and J genes are TRBV27 and TRBJ2-7, with D unresolved. Germline CDR1 and CDR2: MNHEY and SMNVEV (reference sequence). This CDR3 is 13 amino acids long. V was pared by 1 base and J by 0 bases, with 4 bases between. CDR3 loop: CASSLYSSYEQYF. The CDR3 nucleotides read TGTGCCAGCAGTTTATATAGCTCCTACGAGCAGTACTTC.

The chain joins TRBV4-3 to TRBJ1-2; TRBD1 is a possible D gene (6 bases). This CDR3 is 15 amino acids long. In germline, CDR1 is LGHNA, CDR2 YSLEER. V was trimmed by 5 bases and J by 7 bases, leaving 20 bases between them. The CDR3 sequence: CASSAYGGGEGGYTF. The CDR3 DNA is TGCGCCAGCAGCGCTTATGGGGGGGGCGAGGGTGGCTACACCTTC.

The rearrangement links TRBV7-9 to TRBJ2-2, with D perhaps TRBD1 (5 bases). V lost 5 bases to trimming and J lost 5 bases, with 9 bases between them. Germline CDR1 SEHNR, CDR2 FQNEAQ (reference sequence). The CDR3 contains 13 residues. The CDR3 region is CASSRKGTGELFF. CDR3 coding DNA: TGTGCCAGCAGCCGGAAGGGGACCGGGGAGCTGTTTTTT.

The rearrangement uses TRBV10-3 and TRBJ2-1; TRBD1 aligns across 12 bases. With 9 bases clipped from V and 9 bases from J, the junction kept 6 bases outside the gene matches. Germline V gene sequence: CDR1 ENHRY, CDR2 SYGVKD. CDR3 length: 13 residues. The CDR3 is CAILGQGASEQFF. The CDR3 bases are TGTGCCATATTGGGACAGGGGGCGAGTGAGCAGTTCTTC.

This clone was seen a few times. The chain has TRBV19 and TRBJ1-3; D unclear. CDR1 and CDR2 from the germline V gene are LNHDA and SQIVND (reference sequence). This CDR3 is built from 15 residues. The V end lost 3 bases, the J end lost 0 bases, and 9 bases lay between the germline ends. In DNA, the CDR3 is TGTGCCAGTAGTATTATACAGTCCTCTGGAAACACCATATATTTT. Translated: CASSIIQSSGNTIYF. Full variable domain (missing parts from reference TRBV19 and TRBJ1-3): DGGITQSPKYLFRKEGQNVTLSCEQNLNHDAMYWYRQDPGQGLRLIYYSQIVNDFQKGDIAEGYSVSREKKESFPLTVTSAQKNPTAFYLCASSIIQSSGNTIYFGEGSWLTVV.

The V gene is TRBV18, the J gene TRBJ1-1; D is possibly TRBD1 (5 bases). V lost 3 bases and J 4 bases, leaving 18 bases between the germline ends. This CDR3 contains 16 residues. Germline V gene sequence: CDR1 KGHSH, CDR2 LQKENI. The CDR3 nucleotides are TGTGCCAGCTCACCCACACAGGCCGAATCGGGCACTGAAGCTTTCTTT. Translated: CASSPTQAESGTEAFF.

The chain couples TRBV7-2 to TRBJ1-1; 8 positions match TRBD1. The CDR3 length is 15 residues. Germline V gene data show CDR1 as SGHTA and CDR2 as FQGNSA. V was clipped by 5 bases and J by 4 bases; unmatched bases: 9. CDR3 sequence: CASSLDRVWGTEAFF. CDR3 nucleotide sequence: TGTGCCAGCAGCCTGGACAGGGTTTGGGGCACTGAAGCTTTCTTT.

The chain couples TRBV6-1 to TRBJ2-7; D is unresolved. Trimming left V 7 bases short and J 3 bases short, with 16 bases between. This CDR3 is 14 amino acids long. Germline-derived CDR1 and CDR2 are MNHNS and SASEGT. CDR3 region: CASITPGPNYEQYF. The DNA for the CDR3 is TGTGCCAGCATTACACCAGGTCCAAACTACGAGCAGTACTTC.

The gene calls are TRBV29-1 and TRBJ2-5; TRBD1 aligns across 9 bases. The end of the DNA aligns better with TRBJ2-7, so the J call may be wrong. This CDR3 contains 14 residues. Germline V gene sequence: CDR1 SQVTM, CDR2 ANQGSEA. CDR3 protein: CSVATGGSSYEQYF. Written as DNA, the CDR3 is TGCAGCGTTGCTACAGGGGGCAGCTCCTACGAGCAGTACTTC.

V usage is TRBV4-3 and J usage is TRBJ1-5; 10 bases match TRBD1. The CDR3 runs to 15 residues. From germline, CDR1 is LGHNA and CDR2 YSLEER. Trimming cost V 0 bases and J 7 bases; bases outside gene matches: 3. CDR3 nucleotides: TGCGCCAGCAGCCAAGACTGGGACAGGGGCCAGCCCCAGCATTTT. As protein: CASSQDWDRGQPQHF.

The rearrangement links TRBV6-1 to TRBJ2-7; the D gene is possibly TRBD1 (6 bases). V was clipped by 6 bases and J by 3 bases, with 18 bases between them. Germline CDR1 MNHNS, CDR2 SASEGT. The CDR3 has 15 amino acids. The CDR3 DNA sequence: TGTGCCAGCAGAGAAAGTGCAGGGGCGGTCTACGAGCAGTACTTC. It translates to CASRESAGAVYEQYF.

The genes are TRBV18 and TRBJ1-4; 7 bases are a match to TRBD1. The CDR3 spans 15 residues. CDR1 KGHSH and CDR2 LQKENI come from the germline V gene. The V and J ends lost 4 bases and 3 bases, in that order; junction bases with no gene match: 5. In DNA, the CDR3 is TGTGCCAGCTCACGGTACAGGGGTCCTAATGAAAAACTGTTTTTT. This translates into CASSRYRGPNEKLFF.

The V gene is TRBV5-1, the J gene TRBJ1-1, with TRBD1 matching 8 bases. Trimming at V came to 4 bases and at J to 6 bases, leaving 11 bases not matched to a gene. The length of the CDR3 is 15 residues. CDR1 is SGHRS, CDR2 YFSETQ, per germline. CDR3: CASSHEGRGRAEAFF. The CDR3 bases are TGCGCCAGCAGCCATGAGGGCAGGGGGCGGGCTGAAGCTTTCTTT. The variable domain in full, with the rest retrieved from reference TRBV5-1 and TRBJ1-1, is KAGVTQTPRYLIKTRGQQVTLSCSPISGHRSVSWYQQTPGQGLQFLFEYFSETQRNKGNFPGRFSGRQFSNSRSEMNVSTLELGDSALYLCASSHEGRGRAEAFFGQGTRLTVV.

This chain joins TRBV13 and TRBJ2-5, with D unclear. Trimming left V 2 bases short and J 4 bases short, with 5 bases between. CDR1 is PRHDT, CDR2 FYEKMQ, per germline (reference sequence). This CDR3 has 12 residues. The CDR3 DNA is TGTGCCAGCAGCTTACCGGGAGAGACCCAGTACTTC. Translated, it gives CASSLPGETQYF.

For the CDR3, the DNA is TGTGCCAGTAGTCGCGGACAGTACTATGGCTACACCTTC. This gives the protein CASSRGQYYGYTF. The V call is TRBV19, the J call TRBJ1-2, with D possibly matching TRBD1 (6 bases). Germline CDR1 and CDR2: LNHDA and SQIVND (reference sequence). Trimming pared 5 bases from V and 3 bases from J, leaving 10 bases between. CDR3 size: 13 residues.

This chain connects TRBV6-6 to TRBJ2-7, with 9 bases matching TRBD1. V lost 2 bases to trimming and J lost 5 bases; unmatched junction nucleotides: 7. From germline, CDR1 is MNHNY and CDR2 SVGAGI (reference sequence). The CDR3 is 15 residues long. In DNA, the CDR3 is TGTGCCAGCAGTTACGGGGGGACAGGGCGGAACGAGCAGTACTTC. Translating gives CASSYGGTGRNEQYF.

The chain recombines TRBV27 with TRBJ2-1, with 8 bases matching TRBD2. The CDR3 sequence is 16 residues long. From germline, CDR1 is MNHEY and CDR2 SMNVEV (reference sequence). Germline trimming cut 3 bases from V and 8 bases from J; bases unmatched to any gene: 12. The CDR3 nucleotides are TGTGCCAGCAGTTTTTGGGCTAGCGGGTCACTCGATGAGCAGTTCTTC. Translation: CASSFWASGSLDEQFF.

This rearrangement joins TRBV7-8 to TRBJ2-7, with 7 bases aligning to TRBD2. The CDR3 loop spans 15 amino acids. Germline CDR1 and CDR2: SGHVS and FQNEAQ. The trim removed 7 bases at V and 2 bases at J, leaving 11 bases unmatched. The CDR3: CASKRIAGATYEQYF. CDR3 nucleotide sequence: TGTGCCAGCAAGCGGATTGCGGGAGCAACCTACGAGCAGTACTTC.

The sample holds a few counts of this clone. The chain has TRBV5-1 and TRBJ2-2; 10 bases line up with TRBD2. The CDR3 consists of 15 residues. Per germline, CDR1 SGHRS and CDR2 YFSETQ. Trimming removed 1 base from V and 6 bases from J; junction bases left unmatched: 3. CDR3 region: CASSLSGGAAGELFF. CDR3 in DNA: TGCGCCAGCAGCTTGAGCGGGGGGGCCGCCGGGGAGCTGTTTTTT.

This chain links TRBV27 with TRBJ1-2, with 11 bases fitting TRBD1. The germline V gene has CDR1 MNHEY and CDR2 SMNVEV (reference sequence). V was clipped by 3 bases and J by 4 bases; unmatched bases: 1. The CDR3 spans 14 residues. CDR3 amino acids: CASSFGTGGYGYTF. The CDR3 DNA follows: TGTGCCAGCAGTTTCGGGACAGGGGGCTATGGCTACACCTTC.

The V gene is TRBV10-3, the J gene TRBJ2-1; 9 bases map to TRBD2. The trim removed 3 bases at V and 1 base at J, leaving 1 base unmatched. Germline V gene lookup returns CDR1 ENHRY and CDR2 SYGVKD. CDR3 length: 15 amino acids. The CDR3 sequence: CAISESGRSYNEQFF. In DNA form, the CDR3 reads TGTGCCATCAGTGAAAGCGGGAGGTCCTACAATGAGCAGTTCTTC.

The sample holds a few counts of this clone. The J gene is TRBJ1-5, the V gene TRBV15; TRBD1 aligns across 11 bases. The CDR3 has 16 residues. The germline CDR1 and CDR2 sequences are LNHNV and YYDKDF (reference sequence). V trimming: 1 base; J trimming: 1 base; junction bases outside the gene matches: 0. The chain's CDR3 is CATSRGDRGSNQPQHF. In nucleotides, the CDR3 is TGTGCCACCAGCAGAGGGGACAGGGGGAGCAATCAGCCCCAGCATTTT.

This clone occurred a few times. V usage is TRBV27 and J usage is TRBJ2-5; 7 nucleotides align to TRBD1. Trimming took 5 bases from V and 3 from J; bases not matched to a gene: 6. Per germline, CDR1 MNHEY and CDR2 SMNVEV (reference sequence). The CDR3 runs to 14 residues. The CDR3 is CASSRPGQKETQYF. DNA of the CDR3: TGTGCCAGCAGTCGGCCGGGACAGAAAGAGACCCAGTACTTC.